A single sample gave rise to the 25 T cell receptor beta chains below, sequenced in a study of T cell responses to AZD1222 COVID-19 vaccine. TCRdb keeps only in-frame clones here, not all; method: immunoSEQ multiplex PCR. Here the sample spans tens of thousands of clones, around nine tenths being singletons. The sequenced sample was peripheral blood, obtained on day 0 of AZD1222 vaccination. The receptors stem from an adult in good health.

The rearrangement joins TRBV7-3 to TRBJ2-5, with TRBD1 as a possible D gene (6 bases). The length of the CDR3 is 13 residues. With 1 base removed from V and 4 bases from J, the gap between germline ends came to 7 bases. In germline, CDR1 is SGHTA, CDR2 FQGTGA. The CDR3 sequence: CASSLSRGETQYF. DNA for the CDR3: TGTGCCAGCAGCTTAAGCAGGGGAGAGACCCAGTACTTC.

This chain joins TRBV7-8 and TRBJ2-1; the match to TRBD2 covers 7 bases. Losses at the gene ends were 9 bases for V and 0 bases for J; bases not matched to a gene: 8. Looked up from germline, CDR1 is SGHVS and CDR2 is FQNEAQ. The CDR3 loop spans 15 amino acids. As DNA, the CDR3 is TGTGCCAGTGGTTTAGGCGGGAGCTCCTACAATGAGCAGTTCTTC. As protein: CASGLGGSSYNEQFF.

The V and J genes are TRBV30 and TRBJ1-5; 8 nucleotides match TRBD1. Germline V gene data show CDR1 as GTSNPN and CDR2 as SVGIG (reference sequence). CDR3 size: 18 residues. V lost 2 bases, J lost 7 bases, and 19 bases stayed unmatched. CDR3 nucleotides: TGTGCCTGGAGTCGGGGTAGATTAGGGCAGGGGGCACGGCAGCCCCAGCATTTT. It codes for CAWSRGRLGQGARQPQHF.

The genes are TRBV3-1 (or the pseudogene TRBV3-2) and TRBJ1-2; D is undetermined. Germline V gene lookup returns CDR1 LGHDT and CDR2 YNNKEL (reference sequence). CDR3 length: 13 amino acids. The ends were cut back, 0 bases at V and 8 bases at J, with 10 bases in the middle. In DNA, the CDR3 is TGTGCCAGCAGCCAAGACGCCACTAGCGGCTACACCTTC. This encodes CASSQDATSGYTF.

The chain couples TRBV11-2 to TRBJ2-1; maybe TRBD2 (6 bases). V was trimmed by 1 base and J by 4 bases, leaving 11 bases between them. Germline assignment: CDR1 SGHAT and CDR2 FQNNGV. The length of the CDR3 is 15 residues. CDR3 sequence reads: CASSLGRGFYNEQFF. The DNA of the CDR3 is TGTGCCAGCAGCTTAGGGCGGGGATTTTACAATGAGCAGTTCTTC.

This clone has a single count. The J gene is TRBJ1-4, the V gene TRBV19; D gene unclear. The CDR3 consists of 14 residues. Per the germline V gene, CDR1 is LNHDA and CDR2 is SQIVND (reference sequence). V was clipped by 10 bases and J by 0 bases, with 12 bases between them. The CDR3 DNA is TGTGCCACCCAAAGGGCAACAACTAATGAAAAACTGTTTTTT. Protein: CATQRATTNEKLFF.

The rearrangement links TRBV24-1 to TRBJ2-7; D possibly corresponds to TRBD1 (6 bases). Germline-derived CDR1 and CDR2 are KGHDR and SFDVKD. V was clipped by 6 bases and J by 2 bases, with 13 bases between them. The CDR3 length is 14 residues. CDR3 coding DNA: TGTGCCACCAGTCTGGGACAACCTCCCTACGAGCAGTACTTC. Its translation is CATSLGQPPYEQYF.

Written as DNA, the CDR3 is TGTGCCAGCAGCGCTGGGACTAGCGGGGACACAGATACGCAGTATTTT. It codes for CASSAGTSGDTDTQYF. The chain has TRBV5-4 and TRBJ2-3, with TRBD2 identical over 13 bases. The CDR3 length is 16 residues. Germline CDR1 and CDR2: SGHNT and YYREEE (reference sequence). Trimming removed 4 bases from V and 2 bases from J; junction bases left unmatched: 4.

The chain has TRBV7-9 and TRBJ2-3; 14 positions agree with TRBD2. Germline lookup yields CDR1 SEHNR and CDR2 FQNEAQ (reference sequence). J was trimmed by 4 bases and V by 3 bases; bases with no gene match: 6. The CDR3 loop spans 17 amino acids. This CDR3 reads CASSLVGTSGGADTQYF. DNA of the CDR3: TGTGCCAGCAGCTTGGTTGGGACTAGCGGGGGCGCAGATACGCAGTATTTT.

The chain recombines TRBV6-6 with TRBJ1-2; weak D call: TRBD1 (6 bases). Trimming removed 6 bases from V and 4 bases from J, with 15 bases in between. The CDR3 is 14 residues long. CDR1 and CDR2 from the germline V gene are MNHNY and SVGAGI (reference sequence). CDR3 in amino acids: CASRSTGTGYGYTF. CDR3 DNA: TGTGCCAGCAGGTCTACAGGGACCGGCTATGGCTACACCTTC.

This clone was detected a few times. The chain is built from TRBV7-2 and TRBJ1-2; D is possibly TRBD1 (5 bases). The ends were cut back, 1 base at V and 6 bases at J, with 9 bases in the middle. This CDR3 contains 13 residues. CDR1 and CDR2 from the germline V gene are SGHTA and FQGNSA. CDR3 protein: CASSLGGSDGYTF. The CDR3 DNA is TGTGCCAGCAGCTTAGGGGGCTCGGATGGCTACACCTTC.

The V gene is TRBV14, the J gene TRBJ1-6, with TRBD1 identical over 7 bases. This CDR3 is 14 amino acids long. Germline-derived CDR1 and CDR2 are SGHDN and FVKESK. Germline trimming cut 4 bases from V and 9 bases from J; bases unmatched to any gene: 6. This chain's CDR3 is CASSPDRVGSPLHF. CDR3 nucleotide sequence: TGTGCCAGCAGCCCCGACAGGGTGGGTTCACCCCTCCACTTT.

The chain carries TRBV7-2 and TRBJ2-5, with TRBD2 matching 8 bases. J lost 4 bases, V lost 5 bases, and 15 bases had no gene match. The V gene's germline CDR1 is SGHTA and CDR2 FQGNSA. The CDR3 length is 17 residues. CDR3: CASSSQWGAGAAETQYF. The CDR3 DNA follows: TGTGCCAGCAGCAGCCAATGGGGAGCGGGAGCCGCAGAGACCCAGTACTTC.

The gene calls are TRBV5-5 and TRBJ1-4; D is perhaps TRBD1 (6 bases). Germline V lookup: CDR1 SGHKS, CDR2 YYEKEE (reference sequence). Trimming pared 4 bases from V and 7 bases from J, leaving 26 bases between. The length of the CDR3 is 18 residues. CDR3 region: CASSLGRLTGTLTEKLFF. In DNA form, the CDR3 reads TGTGCCAGCAGCCTGGGACGGCTTACAGGGACCCTTACTGAAAAACTGTTTTTT.

J is TRBJ1-2 and V is TRBV20-1; the D is unclear. This CDR3 spans 10 amino acids. Deletions cut 2 bases from V and 7 bases from J, with 5 bases between. CDR1 DFQATT and CDR2 SNEGSKA come from the germline V gene (reference sequence). The CDR3 sequence: CSARPVGYTF. The CDR3 DNA follows: TGCAGTGCTAGACCTGTTGGCTACACCTTC.

V is TRBV15 and J is TRBJ1-6; D gene ambiguous. CDR3 length equals 15 residues. V gave up 0 bases and J gave up 14 bases, with 17 bases separating them. Germline V gene data show CDR1 as LNHNV and CDR2 as YYDKDF (reference sequence). The CDR3 loop is CATSREIDPGSALHF. The CDR3 coding sequence is TGTGCCACCAGCAGAGAGATCGACCCTGGTTCGGCCCTCCACTTT. The full variable domain, rest sourced from reference TRBV15 and TRBJ1-6, is DAMVIQNPRYQVTQFGKPVTLSCSQTLNHNVMYWYQQKSSQAPKLLFHYYDKDFNNEADTPDNFQSRRPNTSFCFLDIRSPGLGDTAMYLCATSREIDPGSALHFGNGTRLTVT.

The rearrangement uses TRBV15 and TRBJ1-1, with TRBD1 as a possible D gene (5 bases). The length of the CDR3 is 15 residues. V lost 1 base, J lost 4 bases, and 13 bases lay in between. CDR1 and CDR2 from the germline V gene are LNHNV and YYDKDF (reference sequence). DNA of the CDR3: TGTGCCACCAGCAGAGTAGGGGCTGCGGTCACTGAAGCTTTCTTT. Amino acids: CATSRVGAAVTEAFF.

V usage is TRBV7-8 and J usage is TRBJ1-1; a possible D gene is TRBD1 (5 bases). With 3 bases removed from V and 1 base from J, the gap between germline ends came to 18 bases. The CDR3 spans 17 residues. Germline CDR1 reads SGHVS; CDR2 reads FQNEAQ. The CDR3 nucleotides read TGTGCCAGCAGCTTGCCCCCTCGGAGGGACCCGAACACTGAAGCTTTCTTT. It codes for CASSLPPRRDPNTEAFF.

The J gene is TRBJ2-5, the V gene TRBV18; D remains unclear. The CDR3 spans 13 residues. Per the germline V gene, CDR1 is KGHSH and CDR2 is LQKENI. The ends were cut back, 2 bases at V and 1 base at J, with 5 bases in the middle. The CDR3 nucleotides are TGTGCCAGCTCACCAGTGCGCCAAGAGACCCAGTACTTC. Protein: CASSPVRQETQYF.

The V call is TRBV10-3, the J call TRBJ1-5; 9 bases fit TRBD1. CDR3 length: 15 residues. V shed 3 bases and J 4 bases; nucleotides not matched to a gene: 4. Germline V gene sequence: CDR1 ENHRY, CDR2 SYGVKD. The CDR3 nucleotides read TGTGCCATCAGTGACCGGACAGGGGATAATCAGCCCCAGCATTTT. This translates into CAISDRTGDNQPQHF.

The chain couples TRBV10-1 to TRBJ2-1; TRBD2 is a possible D gene (6 bases). Trimming shortened V by 8 bases and J by 6 bases, and 14 bases separated the two germline ends. The CDR3 loop spans 13 amino acids. Germline V lookup: CDR1 WNHNN, CDR2 SYGVQD (reference sequence). The CDR3 nucleotides read TGCGCCAGCGTTTGGGGGAGGATCAATGAGCAGTTCTTC. Translation gives CASVWGRINEQFF.

CDR3 DNA: TGTGCCAGCGGGGGGACAGGGTCCGGGGAGCAGTACTTC. Amino acids: CASGGTGSGEQYF. The gene calls are TRBV6-5 and TRBJ2-7, with TRBD1 identical over 9 bases. The CDR3 loop spans 13 amino acids. Per the germline V gene, CDR1 is MNHEY and CDR2 is SVGAGI. V lost 8 bases, J lost 7 bases, and 9 bases stayed unmatched.

The chain employs TRBV19 and TRBJ2-3, with 10 bases aligning to TRBD2. CDR1 and CDR2 from the germline V gene are LNHDA and SQIVND (reference sequence). The CDR3 has 15 amino acids. Trimming removed 2 bases from V and 6 bases from J; junction bases left unmatched: 5. The CDR3 DNA reads as TGTGCCAGTAGTATATCTAGCGGGAGAACGGATACGCAGTATTTT. It specifies CASSISSGRTDTQYF.

This rearrangement joins TRBV14 to TRBJ2-5; 8 nucleotides agree with TRBD1. The CDR3 has 13 residues. With V trimmed by 10 bases and J by 5 bases, 9 bases remained unmatched. Germline V CDR1 and CDR2: SGHDN, FVKESK. The CDR3 nucleotides are TGTGCCACCTCGGACAGGGCGGGGGAGACCCAGTACTTC. Translated: CATSDRAGETQYF.

The CDR3 loop is CASSPRPYRGYTF. The CDR3 DNA reads as TGTGCCAGCAGTCCCCGCCCCTACCGAGGCTACACCTTC. The chain recombines TRBV27 with TRBJ1-2; D uncertain. Per germline, CDR1 MNHEY and CDR2 SMNVEV (reference sequence). Trimming cost V 5 bases and J 8 bases, with 15 bases left between them. This CDR3 has 13 residues.